A single sample is the source of the 26 T cell receptor beta chains below, sequenced in a study of shared clonotypes between healthy human individuals. Produced via immunoSEQ multiplex PCR; TCRdb's table is partial and in-frame only. This table has about 560,000 clones, roughly four fifths appearing once. The source material was PBMCs. The origin of the receptors is a woman between 40 and 50 years old in good health. Some clones in this sample may be carry-over from other donors' samples.

The rearrangement joins TRBV5-1 to TRBJ2-5; D ambiguous. The CDR3 has 13 residues. Trimming took off 4 bases at V and 1 base at J, with 8 bases between the two ends. Germline V gene data show CDR1 as SGHRS and CDR2 as YFSETQ. The CDR3 loop reads CASSPNSQETQYF. The CDR3 nucleotides are TGCGCCAGCAGCCCCAACTCCCAAGAGACCCAGTACTTC.

The chain combines TRBV5-1 with TRBJ2-1; TRBD2 matches at 10 bases. Germline V CDR1 and CDR2: SGHRS, YFSETQ. The length of the CDR3 is 16 residues. Germline trimming cut 0 bases from V and 10 bases from J; bases unmatched to any gene: 10. CDR3 in amino acids: CASSLDPAGGFLEQFF. The CDR3 bases are TGCGCCAGCAGCTTGGATCCAGCGGGAGGGTTTTTGGAGCAGTTCTTC.

CDR3 in amino acids: CASSRVYRETQYF. DNA for the CDR3: TGTGCCAGCAGTCGGGTATACCGGGAGACCCAGTACTTC. V and J are TRBV7-7 and TRBJ2-5; the D is unclear. Germline V gives CDR1 SSHAT, CDR2 FNYEAQ (reference sequence). V was clipped by 6 bases and J by 5 bases, with 13 bases between them. The CDR3 runs 13 residues.

V and J are TRBV27 and TRBJ2-5; D gene unclear. The CDR3 contains 12 residues. CDR1 and CDR2 from the germline V gene are MNHEY and SMNVEV (reference sequence). Trimming pared 4 bases from V and 9 bases from J, leaving 12 bases between. The CDR3, as DNA: TGTGCCAGCAGTTCCCCCCCCGCGGCCCAGTACTTC. Amino acids: CASSSPPAAQYF.

The V call is TRBV28, the J call TRBJ2-1; 8 bases map to TRBD2. Trimming took 5 bases from V and 7 from J; bases not matched to a gene: 13. The CDR3 totals 16 residues. Germline V lookup: CDR1 MDHEN, CDR2 SYDVKM. The DNA of the CDR3 is TGTGCCAGCAGTAGCCGGGAGGTAGCGGGAAGAAATGAGCAGTTCTTC. Translating gives CASSSREVAGRNEQFF.

J is TRBJ1-3 and V is TRBV6-1; D gene ambiguous. Germline loops: CDR1 MNHNS, CDR2 SASEGT. The CDR3 has 15 amino acids. Trimming stripped 5 bases from V and 0 bases from J, with 11 bases between. Here the CDR3 reads CASSTKLDSGNTIYF. CDR3 nucleotides: TGTGCCAGCAGTACTAAGCTGGACTCTGGAAACACCATATATTTT.

In its sample, this clone was seen a few times. The chain employs TRBV4-1 and TRBJ2-7, with 11 bases matching TRBD1. Germline V gene sequence: CDR1 MGHRA, CDR2 YSYEKL. The CDR3 runs 18 residues. Losses at the gene ends were 1 base for V and 7 bases for J; bases not matched to a gene: 15. CDR3 sequence: CASSQARTGGLSVEEQYF. The CDR3 nucleotides are TGCGCCAGCAGCCAAGCCCGGACAGGGGGCCTCTCGGTCGAGGAGCAGTACTTC.

The rearrangement links TRBV29-1 to TRBJ2-3; 10 bases match TRBD2. There are 13 residues in the CDR3. The germline V gene encodes CDR1 SQVTM and CDR2 ANQGSEA. J lost 0 bases, V lost 6 bases, and 0 bases had no gene match. The CDR3, as DNA: TGCAGCGTGACTAGCGGGAGCACAGATACGCAGTATTTT. Its translation is CSVTSGSTDTQYF.

This chain connects TRBV30 to TRBJ1-5, with unresolved D. The CDR3 consists of 14 residues. Trimming shortened V by 5 bases and J by 0 bases, and 11 bases separated the two germline ends. CDR1 and CDR2 from the germline V gene are GTSNPN and SVGIG (reference sequence). The CDR3 nucleotides read TGTGCCTGGGCCGACAAGCATAGCAATCAGCCCCAGCATTTT. Amino acid sequence: CAWADKHSNQPQHF.

The chain joins TRBV28 to TRBJ2-7, with D tentatively TRBD1 (6 bases). Germline CDR1 reads MDHEN; CDR2 reads SYDVKM. Deletions cut 3 bases from V and 4 bases from J, with 10 bases between. This CDR3 is 13 amino acids long. In nucleotides, the CDR3 is TGTGCCAGCAGTTTCCAGGGGTGGTACGAGCAGTACTTC. Encoded protein: CASSFQGWYEQYF.

This clone was seen once. An end of the junction differs from the germline gene, which may be a read error. The V gene is TRBV28, the J gene TRBJ2-7; TRBD1 agrees at 9 bases. The length of the CDR3 is 11 residues. Germline CDR1 is MDHEN and CDR2 is SYDVKM. CDR3 protein: CATLRAGQGHF. Here the CDR3 DNA reads TGTGCCACCCTTCGTGCGGGACAGGGCCACTTC.

The J gene is TRBJ2-1, the V gene TRBV7-8; D is unclear. The CDR3 length is 14 residues. V lost 6 bases, J lost 0 bases, and 9 bases lay in between. The germline V gene has CDR1 SGHVS and CDR2 FQNEAQ. CDR3 residues: CASRTDSSYNEQFF. The CDR3 DNA sequence: TGTGCCAGCAGGACCGATAGCTCCTACAATGAGCAGTTCTTC.

To note about this clone: This specimen includes other DNA sequences encoding the same CDR3. The V and J genes are TRBV7-9 and TRBJ1-1; TRBD1 is a possible D gene (6 bases). V shed 2 bases and J shed 5 bases, with 6 bases lying between them. The germline CDR1 and CDR2 sequences are SEHNR and FQNEAQ (reference sequence). The CDR3 has 12 amino acids. The CDR3, as DNA: TGTGCCAGCAGCTTAAGGGGGACTGAAGCTTTCTTT. This gives the protein CASSLRGTEAFF.

V and J are TRBV11-1 and TRBJ2-1; no clear D gene. CDR1 and CDR2 from the germline V gene are SGHAT and FQDESV (reference sequence). The V end lost 1 base, the J end lost 0 bases, and 7 bases lay between the germline ends. The CDR3 runs 15 residues. The CDR3 protein is CASSLGRSSYNEQFF. Written as DNA, the CDR3 is TGTGCCAGCAGCTTAGGACGGAGCTCCTACAATGAGCAGTTCTTC.

This clone appeared once. A much larger clone differs by one base, so this may be a read error. CDR3 residues: CASSLVSESYEQYF. In DNA, the CDR3 is TGTGCCAGCAGCTTAGTGTCAGAGTCCTACGAGCAGTACTTC. This rearrangement joins TRBV7-9 to TRBJ2-7, with no clear D. The CDR3 has 14 residues. The V end was cut by 1 base, the J end by 1 base, with 8 bases between. Germline V gives CDR1 SEHNR, CDR2 FQNEAQ (reference sequence). The full variable domain, in which reference TRBV7-9 and TRBJ2-7 provide the parts outside the CDR3, is DTGVSQNPRHKITKRGQNVTFRCDPISEHNRLYWYRQTLGQGPEFLTYFQNEAQLEKSRLLSDRFSAERPKGSFSTLEIQRTEQGDSAMYLCASSLVSESYEQYFGPGTRLTVT.

For this clone: A far bigger clonotype differs at one base, so this is likely a read error. V gene TRBV27 combines with J gene TRBJ2-1; D is undetermined. V lost 10 bases, J lost 7 bases, and 14 bases lay in between. CDR1 and CDR2 (germline): MNHEY, SMNVEV (reference sequence). The CDR3 sequence is 12 residues long. CDR3 region: CANGFIGNEQFF. The DNA for the CDR3 is TGTGCCAACGGATTTATAGGGAATGAGCAGTTCTTC.

This rearrangement joins TRBV2 to TRBJ1-2; the match to TRBD1 covers 9 bases. The CDR3 is made up of 18 amino acids. Losses at the gene ends were 6 bases for V and 0 bases for J; bases not matched to a gene: 14. Germline V gives CDR1 SNHLY, CDR2 FYNNEI. In DNA form, the CDR3 reads TGTGCCAGCAGCGCAGGGACAGGGAAGTTAGGAACTAACTATGGCTACACCTTC. Translated, it gives CASSAGTGKLGTNYGYTF. Full variable domain (remainder filled in from reference TRBV2 and TRBJ1-2): EPEVTQTPSHQVTQMGQEVILRCVPISNHLYFYWYRQILGQKVEFLVSFYNNEISEKSEIFDDQFSVERPDGSNFTLKIRSTKLEDSAMYFCASSAGTGKLGTNYGYTFGSGTRLTVV.

A note on this clone: The junction departs from germline at one end; a sequencing error may be responsible. The chain links TRBV5-4 to TRBJ1-4; 8 positions agree with TRBD1. The CDR3 extends over 14 amino acids. Germline CDR1 is SGHNT and CDR2 is YYREEE (reference sequence). In DNA form, the CDR3 reads TGTGCCAGCAGCCCCGACAGGGGAAATGAAGAACTGTTTTTT. Its translation is CASSPDRGNEELFF.

About this clone: A clone one base away is much larger, so this may be a read error. The chain couples TRBV29-1 to TRBJ2-7; D perhaps matches TRBD2 (5 bases). Germline values: CDR1 SQVTM, CDR2 ANQGSEA. V gave up 4 bases and J gave up 2 bases, with 15 bases separating them. The CDR3 runs 14 residues. The CDR3 loop reads CSVVGGPPPYEQYF. The CDR3 coding sequence is TGCAGCGTTGTGGGCGGGCCCCCTCCCTACGAGCAGTACTTC.

The V call is TRBV2, the J call TRBJ1-1; a possible D gene is TRBD1 (6 bases). This CDR3 region has 14 residues. V lost 5 bases and J 3 bases, leaving 13 bases between the germline ends. The V gene's germline CDR1 is SNHLY and CDR2 FYNNEI. The CDR3, as DNA: TGTGCCAGCAGTAACAGGGTGATGGACACTGAAGCTTTCTTT. This sequence encodes CASSNRVMDTEAFF. The variable domain in full, completed from reference TRBV2 and TRBJ1-1, reads EPEVTQTPSHQVTQMGQEVILRCVPISNHLYFYWYRQILGQKVEFLVSFYNNEISEKSEIFDDQFSVERPDGSNFTLKIRSTKLEDSAMYFCASSNRVMDTEAFFGQGTRLTVV.

The genes are TRBV4-2 and TRBJ1-5, with D possibly TRBD1 on 5 matching bases. The germline V gene has CDR1 LGHNA and CDR2 YNFKEQ. V lost 4 bases to trimming and J lost 4 bases, with 14 bases between them. This CDR3 region has 15 residues. CDR3 loop: CASSPTTGGNQPQHF. The CDR3 nucleotides are TGTGCCAGCAGCCCGACAACCGGGGGGAATCAGCCCCAGCATTTT.

This clone showed up just once. V usage is TRBV7-9 and J usage is TRBJ1-3; possibly TRBD1 for D (5 bases). Trimming removed 2 bases at V and 0 bases at J, with 11 bases between. The germline CDR1 and CDR2 sequences are SEHNR and FQNEAQ (reference sequence). This CDR3 is built from 16 residues. CDR3 loop: CASSLSGRHSGNTIYF. CDR3 DNA sequence: TGTGCCAGCAGCTTATCAGGGCGGCACTCTGGAAACACCATATATTTT.

The chain carries TRBV10-2 and TRBJ2-2; D might be TRBD1 or TRBD2, each matching 5 bases. The V end was cut by 8 bases, the J end by 0 bases, with 13 bases between. This CDR3 is built from 15 residues. CDR1 and CDR2 (germline): WSHSY, SAAADI. The CDR3 protein is CASQGTLANTGELFF. In nucleotides, the CDR3 is TGCGCCAGCCAAGGGACGCTCGCGAACACCGGGGAGCTGTTTTTT.

The chain uses TRBV5-6 and TRBJ2-5; 7 nucleotides match TRBD1. Germline CDR1 and CDR2: SGHDT and YYEEEE. This CDR3 region has 15 residues. V lost 4 bases to trimming and J lost 4 bases; unmatched junction nucleotides: 10. CDR3 residues: CASSHQLTGLETQYF. DNA for the CDR3: TGTGCCAGCAGCCACCAGTTGACAGGGTTAGAGACCCAGTACTTC. The entire variable domain, with the rest obtained from reference TRBV5-6 and TRBJ2-5, is as follows: DAGVTQSPTHLIKTRGQQVTLRCSPKSGHDTVSWYQQALGQGPQFIFQYYEEEERQRGNFPDRFSGHQFPNYSSELNVNALLLGDSALYLCASSHQLTGLETQYFGPGTRLLVL.

The J gene is TRBJ1-1, the V gene TRBV10-3, with D perhaps TRBD1 (6 bases). Looked up from germline, CDR1 is ENHRY and CDR2 is SYGVKD. The CDR3 is 14 residues long. V gave up 5 bases and J gave up 1 base, with 11 bases separating them. The CDR3 region has the DNA TGTGCCATCAGTCCGACAGGATCGAACACTGAAGCTTTCTTT. It is translated as CAISPTGSNTEAFF.

The chain has TRBV27 and TRBJ2-3; a possible D gene is TRBD1 (6 bases). Trimming pared 10 bases from V and 4 bases from J, leaving 18 bases between. The CDR3 extends over 14 amino acids. The germline gives CDR1 MNHEY, CDR2 SMNVEV (reference sequence). The CDR3 DNA reads as TGTGCCATCCCTTCGGCAGGGGCATCAGATACGCAGTATTTT. Encoded protein: CAIPSAGASDTQYF.